The 28 T cell receptor beta chains in this list originate from one sample, sequenced in a study of T-cell memory formation after mild COVID-19. TCRdb analysed the 5' RACE reads with MiXCR anew, one entry per CDR3 protein. The data contain around 130,000 distinct CDR3 sequences, approximately 5.9% of them singletons. The sequenced material came from PBMCs or a T cell subset sorted from them (not recorded which). The receptors stem from an adult woman who had mild COVID-19 (a few samples of this study predate the infection). Cell type and time point are not known.

Points on this clonotype: A much larger clonotype is one base distant, so this may be a read error. The rearrangement uses TRBV5-1 and TRBJ2-1; 8 nucleotides agree with TRBD1. The J call is doubtful: the DNA matches TRBJ2-7 better. The CDR3 extends over 14 amino acids. Germline CDR1 SGHRS, CDR2 YFSETQ. The CDR3 nucleotides are TGCGCCAGCAGCTTGGGGACAGGGCCGAATGAGCAGTACTTC. This codes for CASSLGTGPNEQYF.

The J gene is TRBJ2-2, the V gene TRBV5-1, with D possibly being TRBD2 (6 bases). CDR3 length equals 17 residues. V was clipped by 3 bases and J by 0 bases, with 15 bases between them. Germline V CDR1 and CDR2: SGHRS, YFSETQ. The CDR3 region is CASSSLAGLTNTGELFF. The CDR3 nucleotides are TGCGCCAGCAGCTCACTTGCGGGACTGACGAACACCGGGGAGCTGTTTTTT.

CDR3 nucleotide sequence: TGTGCCAGCAGCTTAGGATTCGGGGGAATAGAGACCCAGTACTTC. Residues: CASSLGFGGIETQYF. This chain links TRBV7-9 with TRBJ2-5, with D perhaps matching TRBD2 (6 bases). This CDR3 comprises 15 residues. Trimming removed 1 base at V and 4 bases at J, with 13 bases between. From germline, CDR1 is SEHNR and CDR2 FQNEAQ (reference sequence).

This clonotype occurred a few times. The chain is built from TRBV9 and TRBJ1-4; the D gene is possibly TRBD1 (5 bases). This CDR3 contains 16 residues. V lost 3 bases and J 4 bases, leaving 16 bases between the germline ends. Germline CDR1 reads SGDLS; CDR2 reads YYNGEE. CDR3 bases: TGTGCCAGCAGCGAGGGGAAAGACGAATTTAATGAAAAACTGTTTTTT. Its translation is CASSEGKDEFNEKLFF.

This clonotype was observed many times. The J gene is TRBJ2-3, the V gene TRBV12-3 or TRBV12-4, with 7 bases aligning to TRBD2. V lost 3 bases and J lost 0; bases outside the gene matches: 3. There are 15 residues in the CDR3. The chain's CDR3 is CASSFSSGSTDTQYF. The CDR3 DNA sequence: TGTGCCAGCAGTTTCTCTAGCGGTAGCACAGATACGCAGTATTTT.

This clonotype was seen more than once but under ten times. The rearrangement uses TRBV3-1 and TRBJ1-2; D might be TRBD1 (6 bases). The CDR3 spans 15 residues. With 1 base removed from V and 7 bases from J, the gap between germline ends came to 16 bases. Germline V gene data show CDR1 as LGHDT and CDR2 as YNNKEL (reference sequence). The DNA of the CDR3 is TGTGCCAGCAGCCAAGGGACAGTTAAAGAAGTTGGCTACACCTTC. The encoded protein is CASSQGTVKEVGYTF.

The V call is TRBV5-1, the J call TRBJ2-3; 7 bases line up with TRBD1. V trimming: 0 bases; J trimming: 3 bases; junction bases outside the gene matches: 4. CDR1 is SGHRS, CDR2 YFSETQ, per germline. CDR3 length: 15 amino acids. CDR3 nucleotide sequence: TGCGCCAGCAGCTTGGGTAGGGGGCTGACAGATACGCAGTATTTT. Encoded protein: CASSLGRGLTDTQYF.

This clonotype was seen more than once but under ten times. This chain joins TRBV7-9 and TRBJ1-1; D is undetermined. The length of the CDR3 is 14 residues. V was clipped by 5 bases and J by 0 bases, with 10 bases between them. Germline loops: CDR1 SEHNR, CDR2 FQNEAQ (reference sequence). DNA of the CDR3: TGTGCCAGCAGCGCCAACTACTTGAACACTGAAGCTTTCTTT. Translated, it gives CASSANYLNTEAFF.

This clonotype occurred many times. The V and J genes are TRBV6-6 and TRBJ1-1; D uncertain. The CDR3 has 16 residues. The germline V and J ends were trimmed by 2 bases and 0 bases, with 13 bases remaining between them. CDR1 MNHNY and CDR2 SVGAGI come from the germline V gene (reference sequence). The CDR3 DNA sequence: TGTGCCAGCAGTTACCAACTGACGGGGATGAACACTGAAGCTTTCTTT. Its protein is CASSYQLTGMNTEAFF.

This clonotype was observed a handful of times. The V call is TRBV7-8, the J call TRBJ2-1; weak D call: TRBD2 (6 bases). Trimming took off 5 bases at V and 8 bases at J, with 13 bases between the two ends. Germline CDR1 is SGHVS and CDR2 is FQNEAQ. The CDR3 has 13 amino acids. The CDR3 protein is CASSPTGDYEQFF. Here the CDR3 DNA reads TGTGCCAGCAGCCCCACGGGGGATTATGAGCAGTTCTTC.

There are a few counts of this clonotype. This chain connects TRBV9 to TRBJ2-1; D gene uncertain. CDR3 length: 16 residues. The V end lost 0 bases, the J end lost 0 bases, and 10 bases lay between the germline ends. From germline, CDR1 is SGDLS and CDR2 YYNGEE. The CDR3 here is CASSVANRVSYNEQFF. In DNA, the CDR3 is TGTGCCAGCAGCGTAGCAAACAGAGTCTCCTACAATGAGCAGTTCTTC. Looking up the rest from reference TRBV9 and TRBJ2-1 gives the full variable domain: DSGVTQTPKHLITATGQRVTLRCSPRSGDLSVYWYQQSLDQGLQFLIQYYNGEERAKGNILERFSAQQFPDLHSELNLSSLELGDSALYFCASSVANRVSYNEQFFGPGTRLTVL.

The chain couples TRBV27 to TRBJ2-2, with D unclear. The CDR3 length is 13 residues. Between the trimmed V and J ends, which lost 2 bases and 8 bases, there was a span of 9 bases. In germline, CDR1 is MNHEY, CDR2 SMNVEV (reference sequence). CDR3 DNA sequence: TGTGCCAGCAGTTTAAGATACCTTGGGGAGCTGTTTTTT. Translation gives CASSLRYLGELFF.

This clonotype showed up just a few times. J is TRBJ2-5 and V is TRBV5-1, with D hard to call. The CDR3 runs 14 residues. Germline V gene lookup returns CDR1 SGHRS and CDR2 YFSETQ. The V end lost 0 bases, the J end lost 4 bases, and 10 bases lay between the germline ends. Here the CDR3 DNA reads TGCGCCAGCAGCTTGGAAGGGTGGGGAGAGACCCAGTACTTC. It encodes CASSLEGWGETQYF. Looking up the rest from reference TRBV5-1 and TRBJ2-5 gives the full variable domain: KAGVTQTPRYLIKTRGQQVTLSCSPISGHRSVSWYQQTPGQGLQFLFEYFSETQRNKGNFPGRFSGRQFSNSRSEMNVSTLELGDSALYLCASSLEGWGETQYFGPGTRLLVL.

This clonotype has a handful of counts. The chain uses TRBV7-2 and TRBJ1-1; D unclear. Trimming cost V 2 bases and J 4 bases, with 8 bases left between them. This CDR3 contains 13 residues. Germline V CDR1 and CDR2: SGHTA, FQGNSA. This CDR3 reads CASSLSSGTEAFF. CDR3 bases: TGTGCCAGCAGCTTAAGCTCTGGCACTGAAGCTTTCTTT.

This rearrangement joins TRBV6-2 or TRBV6-3 to TRBJ2-3; TRBD1 is a possible D gene (5 bases). V was pared by 7 bases and J by 2 bases, with 13 bases between. There are 14 residues in the CDR3. From germline, CDR1 is MNHEY and CDR2 SVGEGT. CDR3 amino acids: CASKGARVTDTQYF. Here the CDR3 DNA reads TGTGCCAGCAAGGGTGCCAGGGTCACAGATACGCAGTATTTT.

This chain links TRBV4-1 with TRBJ2-1; 8 bases align to TRBD1. With 5 bases clipped from V and 4 bases from J, the junction kept 10 bases outside the gene matches. The CDR3 length is 16 residues. Germline CDR1 is MGHRA and CDR2 is YSYEKL. DNA of the CDR3: TGCGCCAGCAGCACTTGGACAGGGCGAGGGTACAATGAGCAGTTCTTC. Protein sequence: CASSTWTGRGYNEQFF.

This clonotype was observed a few times. The chain couples TRBV10-3 to TRBJ2-2, with D unclear. From germline, CDR1 is ENHRY and CDR2 SYGVKD. Trimming took off 0 bases at V and 5 bases at J, with 10 bases between the two ends. CDR3 length: 15 residues. CDR3 coding DNA: TGTGCCATCAGTGAGTCAACAGCCCGAACCGGGGAGCTGTTTTTT. It yields the protein CAISESTARTGELFF.

This clonotype was observed a few times. The gene calls are TRBV7-9 and TRBJ1-2, with 7 bases aligning to TRBD1. The CDR3 spans 14 residues. The germline V gene encodes CDR1 SEHNR and CDR2 FQNEAQ (reference sequence). Losses at the gene ends were 1 base for V and 6 bases for J; bases not matched to a gene: 5. The CDR3 is CASSLEGARNGYTF. CDR3 sequence (DNA): TGTGCCAGCAGCTTAGAGGGGGCTAGGAATGGCTACACCTTC.

This clonotype was observed many times. The chain combines TRBV10-3 with TRBJ2-5; 9 nucleotides agree with TRBD2. CDR1 and CDR2 (germline): ENHRY, SYGVKD. The CDR3 has 13 residues. V gave up 8 bases and J gave up 4 bases; unmatched junction bases: 5. This CDR3 reads CAIAGGPRETQYF. The CDR3 DNA follows: TGTGCCATCGCGGGAGGGCCTCGAGAGACCCAGTACTTC.

In its sample, this clonotype was seen a few times. The genes are TRBV12-3 or TRBV12-4 and TRBJ1-2, with D perhaps TRBD1 (6 bases). The CDR3 sequence is 13 residues long. V lost 5 bases, J lost 8 bases, and 15 bases lay in between. Written as DNA, the CDR3 is TGTGCCAGCAGTCCCAATCAGGGGCTAGGCTACACCTTC. Translated, it gives CASSPNQGLGYTF.

This clonotype occurred many times. The CDR3 loop reads CAISESVGRGNTEAFF. CDR3 sequence (DNA): TGTGCCATCAGTGAGTCGGTAGGACGAGGTAACACTGAAGCTTTCTTT. The chain links TRBV10-3 to TRBJ1-1, with D unresolved. Trimming pared 0 bases from V and 2 bases from J, leaving 13 bases between. Germline CDR1 and CDR2: ENHRY and SYGVKD. The CDR3 spans 16 residues.

This clonotype has more than one count but fewer than ten. J is TRBJ1-2 and V is TRBV19, with 7 bases aligning to TRBD1. This CDR3 is built from 13 residues. The germline V gene has CDR1 LNHDA and CDR2 SQIVND (reference sequence). V dropped 4 bases and J dropped 4; count of bases not matched to a gene: 3. The CDR3 coding sequence is TGTGCCAGTAGTACGACAGGGAGCTATGGCTACACCTTC. Translated: CASSTTGSYGYTF.

This clonotype was detected a few times. The rearrangement joins TRBV24-1 to TRBJ2-7; D is tentatively TRBD1 or TRBD2 (5 bases each). This CDR3 is built from 12 residues. V was clipped by 5 bases and J by 5 bases, with 9 bases between them. The V gene's germline CDR1 is KGHDR and CDR2 SFDVKD. CDR3 protein: CATSGRDHEQYF. CDR3 coding DNA: TGTGCCACCAGTGGCCGGGACCACGAGCAGTACTTC.

V and J are TRBV28 and TRBJ1-5, with TRBD1 matching over 9 bases. This CDR3 comprises 14 residues. Germline V CDR1 and CDR2: MDHEN, SYDVKM. V lost 6 bases to trimming and J lost 9 bases; unmatched junction nucleotides: 9. The CDR3 nucleotides read TGTGCCAGCAGCACAGGGGGCGGTGTATCGCCCCAGCATTTT. It specifies CASSTGGGVSPQHF.

The chain is built from TRBV20-1 and TRBJ2-3, with TRBD1 matching over 7 bases. Germline V CDR1 and CDR2: DFQATT, SNEGSKA (reference sequence). The CDR3 consists of 11 residues. V lost 5 bases and J lost 9; bases outside the gene matches: 5. CDR3 DNA: TGCAGTGCTGCTCCGGGACAGACGCAGTATTTT. As protein: CSAAPGQTQYF.

This clonotype was picked up many times. J is TRBJ2-4 and V is TRBV20-1; 9 bases fit TRBD1. The germline V gene has CDR1 DFQATT and CDR2 SNEGSKA (reference sequence). This CDR3 spans 14 amino acids. The V gene end was trimmed by 6 bases and the J gene end by 6 bases; junction bases not matched to a gene: 9. The CDR3, as DNA: TGCAGTGCCTACATGGGACAGGGCGGAAACATTCAGTACTTC. It translates to CSAYMGQGGNIQYF.

The chain recombines TRBV11-3 with TRBJ2-7; D might be TRBD1 (5 bases). This CDR3 has 13 residues. With 2 bases removed from V and 4 bases from J, the gap between germline ends came to 9 bases. CDR1 is SGHNT, CDR2 YENEEA, per germline. The CDR3 nucleotides read TGTGCCAGCAGCTTAAACCAGGGTTACGAGCAGTACTTC. As protein: CASSLNQGYEQYF. Full variable domain (remainder filled in from reference TRBV11-3 and TRBJ2-7): EAGVVQSPRYKIIEKKQPVAFWCNPISGHNTLYWYLQNLGQGPELLIRYENEEAVDDSQLPKDRFSAERLKGVDSTLKIQPAELGDSAVYLCASSLNQGYEQYFGPGTRLTVT.

The V gene is TRBV6-2 or TRBV6-3, the J gene TRBJ2-1; D remains unclear. Germline CDR1 is MNHEY and CDR2 is SVGEGT. V dropped 1 base and J dropped 7 bases, with 5 bases sitting between them. The CDR3 runs 12 residues. Here the CDR3 DNA reads TGTGCCAGCAGTTACTTGAAGAATGAGCAGTTCTTC. This codes for CASSYLKNEQFF.